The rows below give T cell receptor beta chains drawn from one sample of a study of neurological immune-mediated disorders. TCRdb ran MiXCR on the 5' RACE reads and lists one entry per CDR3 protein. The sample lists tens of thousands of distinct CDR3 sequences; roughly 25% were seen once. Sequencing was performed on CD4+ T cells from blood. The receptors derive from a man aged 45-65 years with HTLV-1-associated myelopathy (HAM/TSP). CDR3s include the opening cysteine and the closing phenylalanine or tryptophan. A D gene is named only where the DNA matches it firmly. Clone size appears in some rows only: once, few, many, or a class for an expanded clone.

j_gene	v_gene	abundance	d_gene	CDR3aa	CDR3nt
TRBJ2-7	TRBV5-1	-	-	CASSYGQPGPNEQYF	TGCGCCAGCAGCTACGGACAGCCGGGTCCAAACGAGCAGTACTTC
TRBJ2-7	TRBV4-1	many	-	CASSLPLGAGLYEQYF	TGCGCCAGCAGCCTCCCCCTTGGGGCGGGGCTCTACGAGCAGTACTTC
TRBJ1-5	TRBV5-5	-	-	CASSLEGAGSNQSQHF	TGTGCCAGCAGCTTGGAAGGGGCGGGGAGCAATCAGTCCCAGCATTTT
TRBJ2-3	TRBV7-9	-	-	CASSSRDHTDTQYF	TGTGCCAGCAGCTCCAGGGATCACACAGATACGCAGTATTTT
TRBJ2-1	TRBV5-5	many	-	CASSLVAASSYNEQFF	TGTGCCAGCAGCTTGGTCGCGGCGAGCTCCTACAATGAGCAGTTCTTC
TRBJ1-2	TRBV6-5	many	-	CASTRPGANYGYTF	TGTGCCAGCACCCGCCCGGGAGCTAACTATGGCTACACCTTC
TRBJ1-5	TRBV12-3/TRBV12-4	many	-	CASTPSSNQPQHF	TGTGCCAGCACCCCTTCGTCGAATCAGCCCCAGCATTTT
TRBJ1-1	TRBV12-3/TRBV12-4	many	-	CASSLSQMNTEAFF	TGTGCCAGCAGTTTAAGTCAGATGAACACTGAAGCTTTCTTT
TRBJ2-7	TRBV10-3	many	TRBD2	CATQIAGETVEQYF	TGTGCCACCCAAATAGCGGGAGAGACGGTCGAGCAGTACTTC
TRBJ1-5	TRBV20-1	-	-	CSARGAGFQPQHF	TGCAGTGCTAGGGGAGCAGGGTTTCAGCCCCAGCATTTT
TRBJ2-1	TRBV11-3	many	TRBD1	CASSLDRTPTNEQFF	TGTGCCAGCAGCTTGGACAGGACCCCAACCAATGAGCAGTTCTTC
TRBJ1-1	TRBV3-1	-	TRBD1	CASSPRDRVGTEAFF	TGTGCCAGCAGCCCCCGGGACAGGGTAGGCACTGAAGCTTTCTTT
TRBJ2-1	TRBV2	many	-	CASSLNQYRAEQFF	TGTGCCAGCAGCCTCAACCAGTATCGGGCTGAGCAGTTCTTC
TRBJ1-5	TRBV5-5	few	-	CASSSLQGSGNQPQHF	TGTGCCAGCAGCTCCCTACAGGGCTCAGGCAATCAGCCCCAGCATTTT
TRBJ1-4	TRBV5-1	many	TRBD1	CASSNQGVSNEKLFF	TGCGCCAGCAGCAATCAGGGGGTGTCTAATGAAAAACTGTTTTTT
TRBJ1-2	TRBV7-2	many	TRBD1	CASSKGQGFSIGYTF	TGTGCCAGCAGCAAGGGACAGGGTTTTAGTATAGGCTACACCTTC
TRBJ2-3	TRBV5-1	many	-	CASNLGDRRADTQYF	TGCGCCAGCAACCTCGGGGATAGGCGCGCAGATACGCAGTATTTT
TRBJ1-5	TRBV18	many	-	CASSPPQTSGAQHF	TGTGCCAGCTCACCACCGCAAACTTCAGGGGCCCAGCATTTT